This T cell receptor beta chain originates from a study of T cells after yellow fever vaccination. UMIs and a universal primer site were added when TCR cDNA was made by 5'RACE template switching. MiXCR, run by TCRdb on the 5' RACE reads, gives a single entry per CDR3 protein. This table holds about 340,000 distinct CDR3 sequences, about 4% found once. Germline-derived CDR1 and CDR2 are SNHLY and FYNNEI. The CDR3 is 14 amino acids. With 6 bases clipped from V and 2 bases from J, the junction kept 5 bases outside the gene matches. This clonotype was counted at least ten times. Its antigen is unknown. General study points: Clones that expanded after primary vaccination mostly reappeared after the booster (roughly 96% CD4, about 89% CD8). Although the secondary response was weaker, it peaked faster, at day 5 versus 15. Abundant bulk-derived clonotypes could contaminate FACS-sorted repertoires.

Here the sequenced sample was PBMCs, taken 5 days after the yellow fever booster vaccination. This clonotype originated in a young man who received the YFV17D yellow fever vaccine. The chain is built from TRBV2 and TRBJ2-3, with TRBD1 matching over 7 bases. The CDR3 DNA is TGTGCCAGCAGCATGACAGGGATCACAGATACGCAGTATTTT. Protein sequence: CASSMTGITDTQYF.